This T cell receptor (beta chain) was profiled in a study of response to subunit inactivated influenza vaccine (dated by TCRdb to 2016 to 2019). A note on the overall study: The study used deep quantitative T cell receptor repertoire profiling to track responses to a trivalent subunit inactivated influenza vaccine. What the work shows at the level of the full study, not this receptor alone: The authors proposed that each seasonal influenza vaccination may bring in only a limited number of new T cells.

The receptor library was made with RT-PCR. The sequencer was an Illumina HiSeq 2500. The public reads were reanalyzed by TCRdb: fastp trimming at Q25, MiXCR alignment, in-frame beta chains only. Each CDR3 protein appears once, grouped with its most common genes and DNA. The sample data list roughly 570,000 distinct CDR3 sequences, and 10% to 15% of these were observed just once. Around 14% of the sample rests with the top ten. To note about this clonotype: Its antigen remains undetermined. No per-base quality is available; no much larger clone lies one base away.

The germline ends are 15 bases apart after V is trimmed by 4 bases and J by 5 bases. Reading the germline V gene gives CDR1 ENHRY and CDR2 SYGVKD. CDR3 length: 14 amino acids, cysteine to phenylalanine. Kept here is only the CDR3 DNA, which spans 42 bases and is read in frame from base 1. The time point label of this sample denotes: approximately 45 days after influenza vaccine administration. Here the chain combines TRBV10-3 and TRBJ2-7; no confident D gene assignment can be made. The sample in question was PBMCs from blood, obtained 45 days after vaccination. The receptor was derived from a man aged 45-65 years who received an inactivated influenza vaccine. Donor details come from another sample of the same person, matched by shared clones. The CDR3 region: CAISVKQPHNEQYF. The DNA sequence is as follows: TGTGCCATCAGTGTAAAACAACCCCACAACGAGCAGTACTTC.